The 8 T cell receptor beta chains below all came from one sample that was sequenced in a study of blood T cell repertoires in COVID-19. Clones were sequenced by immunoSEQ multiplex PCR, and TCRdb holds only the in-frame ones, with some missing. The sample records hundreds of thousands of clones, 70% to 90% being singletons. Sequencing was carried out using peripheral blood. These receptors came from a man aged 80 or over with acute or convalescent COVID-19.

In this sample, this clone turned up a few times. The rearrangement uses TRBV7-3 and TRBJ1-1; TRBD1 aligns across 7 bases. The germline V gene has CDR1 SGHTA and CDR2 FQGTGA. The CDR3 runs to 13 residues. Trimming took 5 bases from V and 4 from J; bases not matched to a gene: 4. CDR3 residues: CASSPRTGTEAFF. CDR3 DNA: TGTGCCAGCAGCCCGCGGACAGGCACTGAAGCTTTCTTT.

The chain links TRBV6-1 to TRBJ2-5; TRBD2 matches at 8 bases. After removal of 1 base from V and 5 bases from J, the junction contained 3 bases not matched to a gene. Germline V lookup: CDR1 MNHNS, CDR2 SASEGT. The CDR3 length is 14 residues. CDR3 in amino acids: CASSEGGGSETQYF. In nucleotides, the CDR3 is TGTGCCAGCAGTGAAGGCGGGGGGAGTGAGACCCAGTACTTC.

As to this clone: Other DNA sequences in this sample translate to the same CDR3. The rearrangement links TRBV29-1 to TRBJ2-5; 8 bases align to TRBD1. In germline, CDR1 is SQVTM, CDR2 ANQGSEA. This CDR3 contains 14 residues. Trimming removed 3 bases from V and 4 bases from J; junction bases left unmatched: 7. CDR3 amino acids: CSVDGQGARETQYF. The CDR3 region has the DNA TGCAGCGTTGATGGGCAGGGGGCAAGAGAGACCCAGTACTTC.

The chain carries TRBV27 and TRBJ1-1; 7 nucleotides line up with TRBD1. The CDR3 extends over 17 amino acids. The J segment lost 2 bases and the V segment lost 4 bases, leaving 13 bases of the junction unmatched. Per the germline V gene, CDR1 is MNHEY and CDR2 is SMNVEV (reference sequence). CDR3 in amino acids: CASSSTAQGWVNTEAFF. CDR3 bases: TGTGCCAGCAGTTCAACAGCACAGGGGTGGGTAAACACTGAAGCTTTCTTT.

The CDR3 DNA is TGTGCCAGCAGCCCGCGGGGGGGTGATAGGTACGAGCAGTACTTC. Translating gives CASSPRGGDRYEQYF. The chain carries TRBV5-4 and TRBJ2-7, with 9 bases fitting TRBD2. The V and J ends lost 4 bases and 4 bases, in that order; junction bases with no gene match: 9. The length of the CDR3 is 15 residues. The germline CDR1 and CDR2 sequences are SGHNT and YYREEE (reference sequence). The full variable domain, its missing parts supplied by reference TRBV5-4 and TRBJ2-7, is ETGVTQSPTHLIKTRGQQVTLRCSSQSGHNTVSWYQQALGQGPQFIFQYYREEENGRGNFPPRFSGLQFPNYSSELNVNALELDDSALYLCASSPRGGDRYEQYFGPGTRLTVT.

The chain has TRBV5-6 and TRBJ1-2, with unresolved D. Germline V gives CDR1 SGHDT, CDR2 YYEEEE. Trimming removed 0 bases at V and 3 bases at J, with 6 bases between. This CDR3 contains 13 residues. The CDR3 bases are TGTGCCAGCAGCTTGGTGGCGGACTATGGCTACACCTTC. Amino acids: CASSLVADYGYTF.

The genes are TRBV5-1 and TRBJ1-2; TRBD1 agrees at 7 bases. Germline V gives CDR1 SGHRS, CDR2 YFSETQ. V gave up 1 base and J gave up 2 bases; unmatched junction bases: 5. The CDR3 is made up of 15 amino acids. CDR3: CASSLLGQKNYGYTF. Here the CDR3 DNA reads TGCGCCAGCAGCTTGCTGGGACAGAAGAACTATGGCTACACCTTC.

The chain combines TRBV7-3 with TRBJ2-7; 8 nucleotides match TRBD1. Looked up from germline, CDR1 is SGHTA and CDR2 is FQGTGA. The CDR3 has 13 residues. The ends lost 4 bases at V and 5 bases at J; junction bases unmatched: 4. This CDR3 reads CASSYGTGDEQYF. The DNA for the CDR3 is TGTGCCAGCAGCTACGGGACAGGTGACGAGCAGTACTTC.